This passage covers 14 T cell receptor beta chains from one sample sequenced in a study of T-cell memory formation after mild COVID-19. MiXCR, run by TCRdb on the 5' RACE reads, gives a single entry per CDR3 protein. The sample has under 550,000 distinct CDR3 sequences, over 15% seen once; the top ten hold roughly 21%. Specimen: PBMCs or a T cell subset sorted from them (not recorded which). The receptors come from a man younger than 35 who had mild COVID-19 (a few samples of this study predate the infection). Cell type and time point are not known.

The rearrangement joins TRBV5-1 to TRBJ2-1; TRBD2 matches at 8 bases. The CDR3 totals 16 residues. Per germline, CDR1 SGHRS and CDR2 YFSETQ. The trim removed 4 bases at V and 6 bases at J, leaving 12 bases unmatched. The CDR3 loop is CASSPGHSGTSNEQFF. In nucleotides, the CDR3 is TGCGCCAGCAGCCCGGGACACTCCGGGACTAGCAATGAGCAGTTCTTC.

The chain employs TRBV28 and TRBJ2-1, with 7 bases aligning to TRBD1. Germline V gene sequence: CDR1 MDHEN, CDR2 SYDVKM. V gave up 7 bases and J gave up 3 bases; unmatched junction bases: 9. This CDR3 is built from 15 residues. CDR3 in DNA: TGTGCCAGCACCCCCGAGGGGGCGAACTACAATGAGCAGTTCTTC. It specifies CASTPEGANYNEQFF.

This clonotype turned up a few times. This chain connects TRBV7-9 to TRBJ2-3; 10 bases are shared with TRBD2. The V gene's germline CDR1 is SEHNR and CDR2 FQNEAQ (reference sequence). The CDR3 has 15 amino acids. Trimming cost V 5 bases and J 4 bases; bases outside gene matches: 6. The CDR3 is CASSSSGGRADTQYF. The DNA of the CDR3 is TGTGCCAGCAGCAGTAGCGGGGGGAGAGCAGATACGCAGTATTTT.

This clonotype appeared a single time. The V call is TRBV27, the J call TRBJ1-2; no definite D call. The CDR3 is made up of 16 amino acids. Germline CDR1 and CDR2: MNHEY and SMNVEV (reference sequence). V was shortened by 0 bases and J by 3 bases, with 14 bases between the two germline ends. The CDR3 DNA follows: TGTGCCAGCAGTTTATCTCTTTCGGCAGCCTACTATGGCTACACCTTC. The encoded protein is CASSLSLSAAYYGYTF.

This clonotype was seen more than once but under ten times. This rearrangement joins TRBV5-1 to TRBJ2-3; maybe TRBD2 (5 bases). Between the trimmed V and J ends, which lost 4 bases and 2 bases, there was a span of 14 bases. Germline V gene lookup returns CDR1 SGHRS and CDR2 YFSETQ. This CDR3 has 15 residues. Written as DNA, the CDR3 is TGCGCCAGCAGCATGGAGGCGGGCCCCACAGATACGCAGTATTTT. Its protein product is CASSMEAGPTDTQYF.

The chain recombines TRBV13 with TRBJ2-5; 8 bases agree with TRBD2. Germline loops: CDR1 PRHDT, CDR2 FYEKMQ (reference sequence). CDR3 length equals 14 residues. The ends lost 5 bases at V and 5 bases at J; junction bases unmatched: 7. CDR3 amino acids: CASSIGLAGETQYF. As DNA, the CDR3 is TGTGCCAGCAGCATCGGACTAGCTGGGGAGACCCAGTACTTC.

V gene TRBV20-1 combines with J gene TRBJ2-7; the D gene is possibly TRBD1 (5 bases). This CDR3 is 15 amino acids long. Trimming cost V 5 bases and J 1 base, with 18 bases left between them. The germline V gene encodes CDR1 DFQATT and CDR2 SNEGSKA (reference sequence). CDR3 loop: CSALKVDSFSYEQYF. The CDR3 DNA reads as TGCAGTGCTTTAAAGGTTGACAGTTTTTCCTACGAGCAGTACTTC.

This sequence joins TRBV5-6 and TRBJ1-2, with D maybe TRBD1 (6 bases). There are 14 residues in the CDR3. Trimming removed 5 bases from V and 4 bases from J, with 15 bases in between. CDR1 is SGHDT, CDR2 YYEEEE, per germline. CDR3 sequence reads: CASRKTGTSYGYTF. The CDR3 DNA is TGTGCCAGCAGAAAGACCGGGACAAGCTATGGCTACACCTTC.

For the CDR3, the DNA is TGCGCCAGCAGCCAAGATTGGGCTAGCGCAGGAGGGCCCGGGGAGCTGTTTTTT. It specifies CASSQDWASAGGPGELFF. This chain uses TRBV4-3 with TRBJ2-2; weak D call: TRBD2 (6 bases). There are 18 residues in the CDR3. Trimming pared 0 bases from V and 6 bases from J, leaving 20 bases between. The germline V gene has CDR1 LGHNA and CDR2 YSLEER.

This clonotype occurred many times. This chain uses TRBV5-1 with TRBJ1-6; 11 nucleotides agree with TRBD1. Per the germline V gene, CDR1 is SGHRS and CDR2 is YFSETQ. This CDR3 has 17 amino acids. J was trimmed by 10 bases and V by 7 bases; bases with no gene match: 16. In DNA, the CDR3 is TGCGCCAGCGCGATACTTACCCCGGGACAGGGGGGATCACCCCTCCACTTT. The encoded protein is CASAILTPGQGGSPLHF.

This sequence joins TRBV6-5 and TRBJ2-1; 7 bases line up with TRBD2. CDR1 is MNHEY and CDR2 is SVGAGI in the germline V gene. The V and J ends lost 5 bases and 4 bases, in that order; junction bases with no gene match: 5. The length of the CDR3 is 14 residues. DNA for the CDR3: TGTGCCAGCAGTCGGACTAGAAGATACAATGAGCAGTTCTTC. It encodes CASSRTRRYNEQFF.

This clonotype was recorded a few times. In DNA, the CDR3 is TGTGCCAGCAGAATCCAGGGCTCTGGGGCCAACGTCCTGACTTTC. Amino acids: CASRIQGSGANVLTF. V usage is TRBV7-9 and J usage is TRBJ2-6, with D possibly TRBD1 on 5 matching bases. Per germline, CDR1 SEHNR and CDR2 FQNEAQ (reference sequence). The CDR3 has 15 amino acids. Trimming cost V 6 bases and J 0 bases, with 9 bases left between them.

The chain uses TRBV6-5 and TRBJ1-1; a possible D gene is TRBD1 (5 bases). The CDR3 spans 15 residues. Trimming left V 0 bases short and J 0 bases short, with 8 bases between. Germline loops: CDR1 MNHEY, CDR2 SVGAGI. The CDR3 DNA is TGTGCCAGCAGTTACTCGACAGAGATGAACACTGAAGCTTTCTTT. Residues: CASSYSTEMNTEAFF.

This clonotype was picked up a small number of times. The chain couples TRBV9 to TRBJ2-1, with D perhaps assigned TRBD1 or TRBD2 (5 bases each). CDR3 length equals 15 residues. Trimming stripped 0 bases from V and 6 bases from J, with 13 bases between. The germline gives CDR1 SGDLS, CDR2 YYNGEE. The CDR3 region is CASSVVGTELNEQFF. The CDR3 bases are TGTGCCAGCAGCGTAGTCGGGACCGAACTCAATGAGCAGTTCTTC.